This TCR beta chain was retrieved from a study of cytomegalovirus exposure and HLA in healthy donors. Turning to this clone: No antigen is known for it.

The PCR ran on 60 Vbeta and 13 Jbeta primers. TCRdb's copy holds only in-frame clones and misses some; the assay was immunoSEQ multiplex PCR. There are 170,000 or so clones in the sample; roughly three quarters occur only once, and about 2.9% lies in the top ten. From germline, CDR1 is SGDLS and CDR2 YYNGEE. V was clipped by 3 bases and J by 3 bases; unmatched bases: 7. The CDR3 length is 15 residues. Study-level results: TCR beta sequences numbering roughly 18,000 were associated with HLA alleles at 0.05 false discovery rate in a later analysis. TCR beta V- and J-gene trimming was later associated with a missense DCLRE1C variant. In vitro checks showed that a few CMV-associated chains really do target CMV antigens.

The chain carries TRBV9 and TRBJ2-7, with 9 bases lining up with TRBD1. Specimen: PBMCs. The TCR sequence derives from a male donor in good health and CMV-seronegative. In nucleotides, the CDR3 is TGTGCCAGCAGCGCAGCCGGGACAGGGCTCTACGAGCAGTACTTC. Its translation: CASSAAGTGLYEQYF.